The 4 T cell receptor beta chains listed next were all sequenced from one sample in a study of tumor-infiltrating lymphocytes in primary liver carcinoma. cDNA specific to TCR beta was made from 450 to 500 ng of total RNA, with a constant-region primer employed for priming. ARM-PCR was slightly modified, and three nested multiplex PCR rounds with it gave rise to the TCR beta libraries. PCR rounds one and two used TRBV1-TRBV30 forward primers with a C-beta reverse primer for 10 cycles each. TCRdb analysed the multiplex PCR reads with MiXCR anew, one entry per CDR3 protein. The table includes about 200,000 distinct CDR3 sequences, almost 65% detected once. RNA isolated from unsorted whole blood supplied the blood RNA, with germline DNA also extracted. Sequencing was performed on peripheral blood. These TCRs come from a woman in her sixties or seventies with primary liver carcinoma and hepatitis B virus infection.

Of note for this clonotype: This may be a read error, as it is one base from a much larger clone. The rearrangement joins TRBV29-1 to TRBJ2-3, with 12 bases aligning to TRBD2. This CDR3 comprises 15 residues. Germline V CDR1 and CDR2: SQVTM, ANQGSEA. This CDR3 reads CSVEPTSGSTNTQYF. Written as DNA, the CDR3 is TGCAGCGTTGAACCGACTAGCGGGAGCACAAATACGCAGTATTTT.

The chain uses TRBV4-1 and TRBJ2-2; D gene unclear. The germline V gene encodes CDR1 MGHRA and CDR2 YSYEKL. Trimming took 5 bases from V and 4 from J, leaving 5 bases between them. This CDR3 comprises 12 residues. Here the CDR3 DNA reads TGCGCCAGCAGCTGGGGCACCGGGGAGCTGTTTTTT. Translating gives CASSWGTGELFF.

Of note for this clonotype: A junction end diverges from the germline sequence, so it may reflect a read error. The gene calls are TRBV11-2 and TRBJ2-1; a possible D gene is TRBD2 (6 bases). This CDR3 spans 13 amino acids. Germline CDR1 and CDR2: SGHAT and FQNNGV. CDR3 nucleotide sequence: TGTGCCAGCAGCCTCAGGAGGGGCAATAAGCAGTTCTTC. It translates to CASSLRRGNKQFF.

This clonotype is medium-sized. This rearrangement joins TRBV11-2 to TRBJ2-2; D is perhaps TRBD2 (5 bases). V was pared by 4 bases and J by 4 bases, with 10 bases between. The CDR3 runs 14 residues. Germline-derived CDR1 and CDR2 are SGHAT and FQNNGV. CDR3 DNA sequence: TGTGCCAGCAGCTCGGGGTGGGGCACCGGGGAGCTGTTTTTT. Residues: CASSSGWGTGELFF.